These 17 T cell receptor beta chains share one sample of origin, sequenced in a study of blood T cell repertoires in COVID-19. Measured with immunoSEQ multiplex PCR; TCRdb has only the in-frame clones, and not every one. Here the sample spans 130,000 or so clones, under 90% being singletons. Specimen: peripheral blood. The receptors were sampled from an older woman with acute or convalescent COVID-19.

The V call is TRBV5-4, the J call TRBJ2-3; 10 nucleotides agree with TRBD2. CDR3 length: 16 residues. Germline-derived CDR1 and CDR2 are SGHNT and YYREEE (reference sequence). V trimming: 4 bases; J trimming: 5 bases; junction bases outside the gene matches: 10. Written as DNA, the CDR3 is TGTGCCAGCAGCCGACCCGGGACTAGCGTTAAAGATACGCAGTATTTT. Encoded protein: CASSRPGTSVKDTQYF.

The sample holds a few counts of this clone. The chain has TRBV6-1 and TRBJ1-3; D perhaps matches TRBD1 (5 bases). The CDR3 runs 16 residues. Germline loops: CDR1 MNHNS, CDR2 SASEGT. The V end was cut by 1 base, the J end by 0 bases, with 10 bases between. The CDR3 protein is CASSEEEGTSGNTIYF. CDR3 bases: TGTGCCAGCAGTGAAGAGGAGGGGACCTCTGGAAACACCATATATTTT.

J is TRBJ1-1 and V is TRBV6-6; TRBD1 agrees at 9 bases. The CDR3 extends over 14 amino acids. V trimming: 4 bases; J trimming: 2 bases; junction bases outside the gene matches: 2. Germline CDR1 and CDR2: MNHNY and SVGAGI (reference sequence). The CDR3 DNA is TGTGCCAGCAGTTCCACAGGGGGCAACACTGAAGCTTTCTTT. This sequence encodes CASSSTGGNTEAFF.

The J gene is TRBJ1-2, the V gene TRBV7-9; possibly TRBD1 for D (6 bases). Germline V CDR1 and CDR2: SEHNR, FQNEAQ (reference sequence). The germline V and J ends were trimmed by 1 base and 9 bases, with 15 bases remaining between them. This CDR3 comprises 14 residues. In DNA form, the CDR3 reads TGTGCCAGCAGCTTAGGACAGGTTCCTTCGAGCTACACCTTC. It codes for CASSLGQVPSSYTF.

This clone has just one count. The CDR3 is CASSLGAVSNQPQHF. CDR3 DNA sequence: TGTGCCAGCAGCTTGGGGGCAGTTAGCAATCAGCCCCAGCATTTT. The gene calls are TRBV5-5 and TRBJ1-5, with D uncertain. V was trimmed by 0 bases and J by 0 bases, leaving 7 bases between them. Germline loops: CDR1 SGHKS, CDR2 YYEKEE (reference sequence). The CDR3 length is 15 residues.

The V and J genes are TRBV12-3 or TRBV12-4 and TRBJ1-2; the D gene is possibly TRBD1 (5 bases). This CDR3 has 12 residues. V was cut by 6 bases and J by 8 bases, with 13 bases left in between. CDR3 in amino acids: CASRQGAGGYTF. The DNA of the CDR3 is TGTGCCAGCAGGCAAGGGGCAGGAGGCTACACCTTC.

CDR3 loop: CAHKGASLNTEAFF. CDR3 nucleotide sequence: TGTGCCCACAAGGGAGCCAGTTTGAACACTGAAGCTTTCTTT. The chain combines TRBV28 with TRBJ1-1; D unclear. CDR3 size: 14 residues. Trimming removed 11 bases at V and 0 bases at J, with 16 bases between. CDR1 and CDR2 (germline): MDHEN, SYDVKM.

The rearrangement joins TRBV12-3 or TRBV12-4 to TRBJ2-1, with D hard to call. CDR3 length: 12 residues. Between the trimmed V and J ends, which lost 5 bases and 8 bases, there was a span of 10 bases. CDR3 region: CASSPLSDEQFF. In DNA form, the CDR3 reads TGTGCCAGCAGTCCCCTGTCAGATGAGCAGTTCTTC.

The chain combines TRBV6-5 with TRBJ2-7; D uncertain. Deletions cut 0 bases from V and 7 bases from J, with 10 bases between. Germline V gene lookup returns CDR1 MNHEY and CDR2 SVGAGI. The CDR3 is 13 amino acids. The CDR3 reads CASSYSPVGEQYV. CDR3 nucleotide sequence: TGTGCCAGCAGTTACTCGCCCGTCGGGGAGCAGTACGTC.

The CDR3 DNA reads TGTGCCAGCAGCTCCGGTGGTATGTGGGCTATCTCCTACAATGAGCAGTTCTTC. As protein: CASSSGGMWAISYNEQFF. V is TRBV5-6 and J is TRBJ2-1; D not resolved. Per the germline V gene, CDR1 is SGHDT and CDR2 is YYEEEE. CDR3 length equals 18 residues. V was cut by 3 bases and J by 0 bases, with 19 bases left in between.

A word on this clone: At one end the junction does not follow the germline gene, possibly because of a read error. V and J are TRBV2 and TRBJ2-2, with 7 bases that match TRBD1. The germline CDR1 and CDR2 sequences are SNHLY and FYNNEI. This CDR3 comprises 15 residues. CDR3 in amino acids: CASSEVYRGTGEPFF. The DNA for the CDR3 is TGTGCCAGCAGTGAAGTGTACAGGGGCACCGGGGAGCCGTTTTTT.

DNA for the CDR3: TGTGCCAGCAGCTTAGAAGGGGGCAGGTACGTC. Amino acids: CASSLEGGRYV. The rearrangement links TRBV7-8 to TRBJ2-7; TRBD1 matches at 7 bases. Germline CDR1 is SGHVS and CDR2 is FQNEAQ. The V gene end was trimmed by 1 base and the J gene end by 12 bases; junction bases not matched to a gene: 3. This CDR3 comprises 11 residues.

This clone was recorded a few times. The chain couples TRBV9 to TRBJ1-2; tentatively, D is TRBD1 (6 bases). Looked up from germline, CDR1 is SGDLS and CDR2 is YYNGEE. The V end was cut by 2 bases, the J end by 8 bases, with 16 bases between. The CDR3 has 14 amino acids. Here the CDR3 reads CASSVGAGPKGYTF. CDR3 sequence (DNA): TGTGCCAGCAGCGTGGGGGCAGGACCTAAAGGCTACACCTTC.

This sequence joins TRBV30 and TRBJ1-2; 7 nucleotides match TRBD1. Germline loops: CDR1 GTSNPN, CDR2 SVGIG (reference sequence). V dropped 0 bases and J dropped 4; count of bases not matched to a gene: 8. The CDR3 extends over 15 amino acids. The CDR3 coding sequence is TGTGCCTGGAGTGTACGGGGACAGTTAACCTATGGCTACACCTTC. It is translated as CAWSVRGQLTYGYTF.

CDR3 protein: CASSLWGERDGYTF. CDR3 DNA: TGTGCCAGCAGCTTATGGGGGGAAAGGGATGGCTACACCTTC. The chain has TRBV7-9 and TRBJ1-2, with a possible D match to TRBD1 (5 bases). V was clipped by 2 bases and J by 6 bases, with 13 bases between them. CDR3 length: 14 amino acids. Germline assignment: CDR1 SEHNR and CDR2 FQNEAQ (reference sequence).

The chain recombines TRBV7-9 with TRBJ1-1; possibly TRBD1 for D (5 bases). This CDR3 has 14 amino acids. The V end was cut by 1 base, the J end by 5 bases, with 11 bases between. In germline, CDR1 is SEHNR, CDR2 FQNEAQ (reference sequence). CDR3 sequence (DNA): TGTGCCAGCAGCTTAGTAGGCGGGGGTACTGAAGCTTTCTTT. Translated, it gives CASSLVGGGTEAFF.

The CDR3 loop reads CATSGPQRSDDYNEQFF. The CDR3 DNA sequence: TGTGCCACCAGTGGTCCCCAACGATCAGATGATTACAATGAGCAGTTCTTC. This chain connects TRBV24-1 to TRBJ2-1; D call uncertain. Germline CDR1 reads KGHDR; CDR2 reads SFDVKD. Trimming left V 5 bases short and J 4 bases short, with 20 bases between. The CDR3 has 17 residues.